One sample yielded the 19 T cell receptor beta chains listed below, sequenced in a study of T-cell memory formation after mild COVID-19. Each CDR3 protein is one row after TCRdb ran MiXCR on the 5' RACE reads. This sample has hundreds of thousands of distinct CDR3 sequences; 15% to 20% occur once, and the top ten carry about 20%. The sequenced material came from PBMCs or a T cell subset sorted from them (not recorded which). These receptors came from a man aged 18 to 30 who had mild COVID-19 (a few samples of this study predate the infection). Cell type and time point are not known.

This clonotype appeared a single time. V gene TRBV5-1 combines with J gene TRBJ2-5; D might be TRBD1 (5 bases). The CDR3 spans 15 residues. Germline CDR1 and CDR2: SGHRS and YFSETQ. With 4 bases removed from V and 2 bases from J, the gap between germline ends came to 15 bases. The CDR3 region has the DNA TGCGCCAGCAGCGTTGCCCCAGGGTCGCAAGAGACCCAGTACTTC. This translates into CASSVAPGSQETQYF.

V and J are TRBV24-1 and TRBJ2-6; a weak D match, TRBD2 (6 bases). Germline CDR1 and CDR2: KGHDR and SFDVKD. This CDR3 contains 15 residues. The V end was cut by 9 bases, the J end by 2 bases, with 13 bases between. The CDR3 nucleotides are TGTGCCACCGGAGTGGAGGGGACTGGGGCCAACGTCCTGACTTTC. Residues: CATGVEGTGANVLTF.

The chain recombines TRBV7-2 with TRBJ1-2, with 7 bases lining up with TRBD1. V shed 6 bases, J shed 4 bases, and the junction held 11 bases outside the gene matches. The CDR3 runs 15 residues. Per germline, CDR1 SGHTA and CDR2 FQGNSA. CDR3 sequence reads: CASSSQRGLSYGYTF. CDR3 DNA: TGTGCCAGCAGTTCTCAAAGGGGGCTAAGCTATGGCTACACCTTC.

CDR3 loop: CASSDSILYEQYF. CDR3 in DNA: TGTGCCAGCAGTGATAGCATCCTCTACGAGCAGTACTTC. The rearrangement uses TRBV6-4 and TRBJ2-7; D gene uncertain. V shed 3 bases and J shed 3 bases, with 9 bases lying between them. The germline gives CDR1 MRHNA, CDR2 SNTAGT. The CDR3 contains 13 residues.

This chain connects TRBV7-2 to TRBJ1-5; D not certain. Trimming cost V 4 bases and J 3 bases, with 7 bases left between them. Per germline, CDR1 SGHTA and CDR2 FQGNSA. The CDR3 spans 13 residues. CDR3 loop: CASSSVHNQPQHF. CDR3 DNA: TGTGCCAGCAGCTCAGTACACAATCAGCCCCAGCATTTT.

The gene calls are TRBV19 and TRBJ1-5, with D maybe TRBD1 (6 bases). This CDR3 spans 15 amino acids. The V gene lost 11 bases and the J gene lost 0 bases, with 17 bases spanning the gap. Germline CDR1 reads LNHDA; CDR2 reads SQIVND (reference sequence). In nucleotides, the CDR3 is TGTGCCTCTCAGGGGCAGCCGGATAGCAATCAGCCCCAGCATTTT. Encoded protein: CASQGQPDSNQPQHF.

This clonotype has a handful of counts. This sequence joins TRBV2 and TRBJ1-2; D is possibly TRBD1 (6 bases). CDR3 size: 12 residues. Germline CDR1 reads SNHLY; CDR2 reads FYNNEI. Between the trimmed V and J ends, which lost 7 bases and 8 bases, there was a span of 14 bases. The CDR3 loop is CASNIYRDGYTF. Written as DNA, the CDR3 is TGTGCCAGCAATATCTACAGGGACGGCTACACCTTC.

The table lists this clonotype with many counts. Written as DNA, the CDR3 is TGTGCCAGTACTAGCGGGGTAGCAGATACGCAGTATTTT. Its protein product is CASTSGVADTQYF. The chain carries TRBV5-6 and TRBJ2-3, with TRBD2 matching over 10 bases. The V gene's germline CDR1 is SGHDT and CDR2 YYEEEE. The CDR3 is made up of 13 amino acids. With 8 bases clipped from V and 4 bases from J, the junction kept 4 bases outside the gene matches.

V and J are TRBV5-1 and TRBJ2-5; no clear D. V lost 1 base to trimming and J lost 4 bases, with 8 bases between them. The length of the CDR3 is 13 residues. Germline V gene data show CDR1 as SGHRS and CDR2 as YFSETQ. CDR3 in amino acids: CASSLSSPETQYF. DNA for the CDR3: TGCGCCAGCAGCTTGTCTTCCCCAGAGACCCAGTACTTC.

This clonotype was seen a few times. V is TRBV5-1 and J is TRBJ2-2; unclear D gene. Germline V lookup: CDR1 SGHRS, CDR2 YFSETQ. The CDR3 consists of 13 residues. Trimming stripped 5 bases from V and 4 bases from J, with 9 bases between. The CDR3 nucleotides are TGCGCCAGCAGAGAGGACCCCACCGGGGAGCTGTTTTTT. This sequence encodes CASREDPTGELFF.

The table lists this clonotype with a few counts. This chain joins TRBV6-5 and TRBJ2-7, with 7 bases fitting TRBD2. The J segment lost 6 bases and the V segment lost 0 bases, leaving 11 bases of the junction unmatched. Per the germline V gene, CDR1 is MNHEY and CDR2 is SVGAGI. The CDR3 has 16 residues. The CDR3 DNA follows: TGTGCCAGCAGTTACTCCCTAGCGGTCCCCTCCGGCGAGCAGTACTTC. Its translation is CASSYSLAVPSGEQYF.

The gene calls are TRBV5-1 and TRBJ2-5; D might be TRBD1 or TRBD2, each matching 5 bases. Germline CDR1 and CDR2: SGHRS and YFSETQ. V shed 4 bases and J shed 4 bases, with 14 bases lying between them. CDR3 length equals 14 residues. CDR3 DNA: TGCGCCAGCAGCCTGGGACGCAGGGTAGAGACCCAGTACTTC. This translates into CASSLGRRVETQYF.

V usage is TRBV9 and J usage is TRBJ2-5, with TRBD2 identical over 8 bases. Trimming cost V 4 bases and J 3 bases; bases outside gene matches: 8. Looked up from germline, CDR1 is SGDLS and CDR2 is YYNGEE. The CDR3 contains 15 residues. The CDR3 is CASSFAGGTEETQYF. DNA of the CDR3: TGTGCCAGCAGCTTTGCGGGAGGAACAGAAGAGACCCAGTACTTC.

This clonotype was observed at least ten times. This chain uses TRBV5-1 with TRBJ2-1, with TRBD1 matching 9 bases. With 4 bases clipped from V and 0 bases from J, the junction kept 8 bases outside the gene matches. The V gene's germline CDR1 is SGHRS and CDR2 YFSETQ. CDR3 length: 17 amino acids. The CDR3 is CASSTGTGINSYNEQFF. The CDR3 DNA is TGCGCCAGCAGCACCGGGACAGGGATAAACTCCTACAATGAGCAGTTCTTC. The entire variable domain, with the rest obtained from reference TRBV5-1 and TRBJ2-1, is as follows: KAGVTQTPRYLIKTRGQQVTLSCSPISGHRSVSWYQQTPGQGLQFLFEYFSETQRNKGNFPGRFSGRQFSNSRSEMNVSTLELGDSALYLCASSTGTGINSYNEQFFGPGTRLTVL.

This chain joins TRBV12-3 or TRBV12-4 and TRBJ1-2; 7 bases match TRBD1. This CDR3 has 14 amino acids. J was trimmed by 4 bases and V by 5 bases; bases with no gene match: 7. The CDR3 loop reads CASSPTGQSYGYTF. The CDR3 nucleotides read TGTGCCAGCAGTCCTACGGGACAGAGCTATGGCTACACCTTC.

The gene calls are TRBV7-3 and TRBJ2-1, with D perhaps matching TRBD2 (5 bases). The V gene's germline CDR1 is SGHTA and CDR2 FQGTGA. This CDR3 is built from 14 residues. Trimming left V 1 base short and J 8 bases short, with 12 bases between. The DNA of the CDR3 is TGTGCCAGCAGCTTAATGGCTATGGAGGATGAGCAGTTCTTC. This sequence encodes CASSLMAMEDEQFF.

This clonotype showed up just a few times. This CDR3 reads CASSEDRLGDTEAFF. The CDR3, as DNA: TGTGCCAGCAGCGAGGACAGGCTGGGAGACACTGAAGCTTTCTTT. V usage is TRBV5-6 and J usage is TRBJ1-1, with 7 bases that match TRBD1. The CDR3 is 15 residues long. After removal of 4 bases from V and 3 bases from J, the junction contained 9 bases not matched to a gene. Looked up from germline, CDR1 is SGHDT and CDR2 is YYEEEE.

V and J are TRBV6-5 and TRBJ1-1; the match to TRBD1 covers 7 bases. Germline CDR1 MNHEY, CDR2 SVGAGI. V lost 0 bases, J lost 11 bases, and 12 bases stayed unmatched. There are 15 residues in the CDR3. Here the CDR3 reads CASSYSPRGGAGAFF. The DNA for the CDR3 is TGTGCCAGCAGTTACTCGCCCAGGGGGGGGGCGGGCGCTTTCTTT.

The CDR3 bases are TGTGCCAGCAGTTACGAAGGGGATTTTGGAAACACCATATATTTT. Encoded protein: CASSYEGDFGNTIYF. The rearrangement joins TRBV6-6 to TRBJ1-3; D is possibly TRBD1 (5 bases). The CDR3 is made up of 15 amino acids. Germline loops: CDR1 MNHNY, CDR2 SVGAGI (reference sequence). Trimming took 2 bases from V and 3 from J, leaving 11 bases between them.